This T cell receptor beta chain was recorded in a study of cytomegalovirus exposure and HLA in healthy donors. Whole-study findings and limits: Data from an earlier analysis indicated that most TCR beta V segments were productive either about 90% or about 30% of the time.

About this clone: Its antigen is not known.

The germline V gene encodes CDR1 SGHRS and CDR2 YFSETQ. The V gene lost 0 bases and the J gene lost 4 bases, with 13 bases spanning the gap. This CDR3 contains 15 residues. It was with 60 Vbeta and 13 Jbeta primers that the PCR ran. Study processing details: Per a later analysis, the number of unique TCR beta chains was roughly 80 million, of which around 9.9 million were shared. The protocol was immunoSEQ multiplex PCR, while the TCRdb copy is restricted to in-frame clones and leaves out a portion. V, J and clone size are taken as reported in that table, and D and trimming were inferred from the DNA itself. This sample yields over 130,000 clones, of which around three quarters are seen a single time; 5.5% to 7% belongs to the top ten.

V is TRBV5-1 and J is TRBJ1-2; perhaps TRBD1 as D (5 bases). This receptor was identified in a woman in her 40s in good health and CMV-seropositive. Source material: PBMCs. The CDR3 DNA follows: TGCGCCAGCAGCTTGGCGATTGCAGGGTTCTATGGCTACACCTTC. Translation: CASSLAIAGFYGYTF. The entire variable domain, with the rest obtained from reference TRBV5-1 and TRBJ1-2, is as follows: KAGVTQTPRYLIKTRGQQVTLSCSPISGHRSVSWYQQTPGQGLQFLFEYFSETQRNKGNFPGRFSGRQFSNSRSEMNVSTLELGDSALYLCASSLAIAGFYGYTFGSGTRLTVV.